This entry lists 10 T cell receptor beta chains sequenced from one sample in a study of blood T cell repertoires in COVID-19. Data came from immunoSEQ multiplex PCR; TCRdb stores just in-frame clones and leaves some out. The sample lists 300,000 to 450,000 clones; approximately 81% were seen once. The material sequenced was peripheral blood. These receptors came from a young woman with acute or convalescent COVID-19.

The J gene is TRBJ1-6, the V gene TRBV11-1, with D possibly TRBD1 on 5 matching bases. CDR1 SGHAT and CDR2 FQDESV come from the germline V gene (reference sequence). Between the trimmed V and J ends, which lost 3 bases and 12 bases, there was a span of 15 bases. CDR3 length: 14 amino acids. CDR3 coding DNA: TGTGCCAGCAGCTTCGCTATGGGGAGGGGACCCCTCCACTTT. Translated: CASSFAMGRGPLHF.

The chain has TRBV12-3 or TRBV12-4 and TRBJ2-7; a possible D gene is TRBD1 (6 bases). This CDR3 has 13 amino acids. Trimming took 6 bases from V and 1 from J, leaving 10 bases between them. The CDR3, as DNA: TGTGCCAGCAGAAGACAGGATTCCTACGAGCAGTACTTC. It encodes CASRRQDSYEQYF.

The V and J genes are TRBV27 and TRBJ1-6, with 9 bases identical to TRBD1. V shed 5 bases, J shed 6 bases, and the junction held 2 bases outside the gene matches. The CDR3 length is 14 residues. CDR1 and CDR2 from the germline V gene are MNHEY and SMNVEV (reference sequence). The CDR3 reads CASSPDRGNSPLHF. CDR3 coding DNA: TGTGCCAGCAGTCCGGACAGGGGTAATTCACCCCTCCACTTT.

The rearrangement uses TRBV19 and TRBJ1-5; D might be TRBD1 (5 bases). Germline loops: CDR1 LNHDA, CDR2 SQIVND (reference sequence). V was pared by 0 bases and J by 6 bases, with 12 bases between. CDR3 length: 15 amino acids. CDR3 in DNA: TGTGCCAGTAGTATAGAAGGGGATCAGGGTCAGCCCCAGCATTTT. Translated, it gives CASSIEGDQGQPQHF.

V is TRBV6-1 and J is TRBJ1-1; perhaps TRBD1 as D (5 bases). Germline CDR1 and CDR2: MNHNS and SASEGT. The V end lost 2 bases, the J end lost 5 bases, and 15 bases lay between the germline ends. The length of the CDR3 is 15 residues. CDR3 residues: CASSEFEWEGTEAFF. CDR3 sequence (DNA): TGTGCCAGCAGTGAATTCGAGTGGGAGGGGACTGAAGCTTTCTTT.

Here the CDR3 reads CATAGTGASGGYTF. The CDR3 DNA follows: TGTGCCACGGCCGGGACAGGGGCGTCTGGTGGCTACACCTTC. J is TRBJ1-2 and V is TRBV30; 10 bases align to TRBD1. The CDR3 runs to 14 residues. Germline CDR1 is GTSNPN and CDR2 is SVGIG (reference sequence). The junction had 13 bases not matched to a gene; V was cut back by 8 bases and J by 7 bases.

The CDR3 DNA follows: TGTGCCACCAGTGACCCGACAGGGGGTGCAGATACGCAGTATTTT. It translates to CATSDPTGGADTQYF. This chain joins TRBV24-1 and TRBJ2-3; 9 bases line up with TRBD1. The ends lost 4 bases at V and 4 bases at J; junction bases unmatched: 5. The germline V gene has CDR1 KGHDR and CDR2 SFDVKD. The CDR3 length is 15 residues.

The V and J genes are TRBV18 and TRBJ2-3, with D possibly TRBD1 on 5 matching bases. The CDR3 has 17 amino acids. In germline, CDR1 is KGHSH, CDR2 LQKENI. Trimming took off 3 bases at V and 2 bases at J, with 18 bases between the two ends. As DNA, the CDR3 is TGTGCCAGCTCACCTGACAGATACTATCCAGACACAGATACGCAGTATTTT. Protein product: CASSPDRYYPDTDTQYF. Drawing the rest from reference TRBV18 and TRBJ2-3, the complete variable domain is NAGVMQNPRHLVRRRGQEARLRCSPMKGHSHVYWYRQLPEEGLKFMVYLQKENIIDESGMPKERFSAEFPKEGPSILRIQQVVRGDSAAYFCASSPDRYYPDTDTQYFGPGTRLTVL.

This chain joins TRBV9 and TRBJ1-1; the D is unclear. Germline CDR1 reads SGDLS; CDR2 reads YYNGEE. Trimming took 4 bases from V and 1 from J, leaving 14 bases between them. The CDR3 is made up of 15 amino acids. CDR3: CASSPPTPGNTEAFF. DNA for the CDR3: TGTGCCAGCAGCCCCCCGACTCCCGGGAACACTGAAGCTTTCTTT.

The CDR3 sequence is CATSREEDGTGVYEQYF. The CDR3 DNA follows: TGTGCCACCAGCAGAGAAGAGGACGGGACAGGGGTATATGAGCAGTACTTC. V is TRBV15 and J is TRBJ2-7; 10 bases fit TRBD1. This CDR3 has 17 residues. The germline gives CDR1 LNHNV, CDR2 YYDKDF (reference sequence). Germline trimming cut 0 bases from V and 7 bases from J; bases unmatched to any gene: 12.